The 10 T cell receptor beta chains in this list originate from one sample, sequenced in a study of blood T cells in healthy people across ages. With a J-beta primer mix and a sample-barcoded 5' primer, a second PCR ran roughly 6 to 11 cycles. TCRdb re-analysed the 5' RACE reads in MiXCR, keeping a single row per CDR3 protein. The repertoire has fewer than 700,000 distinct CDR3 sequences, roughly 43% of them found once; the top ten carry approximately 31%. Sequenced input: blood. These receptors were obtained from a man aged 80 or over in good health.

This clonotype was seen ten or more times. Written as DNA, the CDR3 is TGTGCCAGCAGTTTACAGCACCGTGCAGGGGGCGGCTACGAGCAGTACTTC. Translated: CASSLQHRAGGGYEQYF. The gene calls are TRBV27 and TRBJ2-7; TRBD1 matches at 8 bases. The CDR3 runs to 17 residues. Germline trimming cut 2 bases from V and 3 bases from J; bases unmatched to any gene: 12. CDR1 MNHEY and CDR2 SMNVEV come from the germline V gene (reference sequence).

This chain joins TRBV6-5 and TRBJ2-5; possible D gene TRBD1, 6 bases. V was cut by 5 bases and J by 7 bases, with 20 bases left in between. Germline V gene lookup returns CDR1 MNHEY and CDR2 SVGAGI. There are 15 residues in the CDR3. CDR3 DNA: TGTGCCAGCAGTCCGTCCTCAGGGGAGAGGGGGACCCAGTACTTC. Protein: CASSPSSGERGTQYF.

This clonotype came up a few times. The rearrangement uses TRBV14 and TRBJ1-5; unclear D gene. The CDR3 length is 13 residues. Trimming pared 0 bases from V and 9 bases from J, leaving 9 bases between. CDR1 is SGHDN and CDR2 is FVKESK in the germline V gene. The CDR3 DNA sequence: TGTGCCAGCAGCCAAGATTCTATAGGGCCCCAGCATTTT. This sequence encodes CASSQDSIGPQHF.

Worth noting for this clonotype: A much larger clone differs by one base, so this may be a read error. The chain has TRBV20-1 and TRBJ2-7; 12 bases fit TRBD2. Germline lookup yields CDR1 DFQATT and CDR2 SNEGSKA (reference sequence). CDR3 length: 14 amino acids. The CDR3 sequence is CNAPTSGRLLEQYF. The DNA of the CDR3 is TGCAATGCTCCGACTAGCGGGAGACTACTGGAGCAGTACTTC.

For this clonotype: A much larger clonotype is one base distant, so this may be a read error. The rearrangement joins TRBV5-1 to TRBJ2-5, with D unresolved. This CDR3 has 11 amino acids. Germline V CDR1 and CDR2: SGHRS, YFSETQ. Written as DNA, the CDR3 is TGCGCCAGCAGTTTGAGGCAGACCCGGTACTTC. This codes for CASSLRQTRYF.

The chain uses TRBV5-1 and TRBJ1-4; 8 bases are a match to TRBD1. Germline CDR1 is SGHRS and CDR2 is YFSETQ. The V and J ends lost 3 bases and 7 bases, in that order; junction bases with no gene match: 8. This CDR3 has 15 amino acids. In nucleotides, the CDR3 is TGCGCCAGCAGCTACACAGGGGGAACTGTTGAAAAACTGTTTTTT. Protein sequence: CASSYTGGTVEKLFF.

The chain employs TRBV6-6 and TRBJ1-1; 10 bases match TRBD1. Germline CDR1 reads MNHNY; CDR2 reads SVGAGI (reference sequence). V gave up 2 bases and J gave up 6 bases; unmatched junction bases: 3. The CDR3 is 14 amino acids. The CDR3 DNA reads as TGTGCCAGCAGTTACCGCGGACAGGGGGCTGAAGCTTTCTTT. This encodes CASSYRGQGAEAFF.

V gene TRBV28 combines with J gene TRBJ2-3; D is unresolved. Trimming shortened V by 10 bases and J by 0 bases, and 5 bases separated the two germline ends. The CDR3 contains 11 residues. Germline loops: CDR1 MDHEN, CDR2 SYDVKM. This CDR3 is CAIQSTDTQYF. DNA of the CDR3: TGTGCCATCCAGAGCACAGATACGCAGTATTTT. Full variable domain (rest looked up from reference TRBV28 and TRBJ2-3): DVKVTQSSRYLVKRTGEKVFLECVQDMDHENMFWYRQDPGLGLRLIYFSYDVKMKEKGDIPEGYSVSREKKERFSLILESASTNQTSMYLCAIQSTDTQYFGPGTRLTVL.

The V gene is TRBV20-1, the J gene TRBJ2-7; 8 nucleotides agree with TRBD2. V was pared by 3 bases and J by 2 bases, with 9 bases of the junction left unmatched. CDR1 and CDR2 from the germline V gene are DFQATT and SNEGSKA (reference sequence). CDR3 length equals 15 residues. The CDR3 DNA is TGCAGTGCTAGTCGTCTAGCGGGCCCCCCCTACGAGCAGTACTTC. Encoded protein: CSASRLAGPPYEQYF.

The count of this clonotype is one. The V gene is TRBV20-1, the J gene TRBJ1-3; 8 nucleotides line up with TRBD1. CDR1 is DFQATT, CDR2 SNEGSKA, per germline (reference sequence). The CDR3 has 11 amino acids. Trimming at V came to 6 bases and at J to 8 bases, leaving 3 bases not matched to a gene. CDR3 region: CSADRGDTIYF. As DNA, the CDR3 is TGCAGTGCAGACAGGGGAGACACCATATATTTT.